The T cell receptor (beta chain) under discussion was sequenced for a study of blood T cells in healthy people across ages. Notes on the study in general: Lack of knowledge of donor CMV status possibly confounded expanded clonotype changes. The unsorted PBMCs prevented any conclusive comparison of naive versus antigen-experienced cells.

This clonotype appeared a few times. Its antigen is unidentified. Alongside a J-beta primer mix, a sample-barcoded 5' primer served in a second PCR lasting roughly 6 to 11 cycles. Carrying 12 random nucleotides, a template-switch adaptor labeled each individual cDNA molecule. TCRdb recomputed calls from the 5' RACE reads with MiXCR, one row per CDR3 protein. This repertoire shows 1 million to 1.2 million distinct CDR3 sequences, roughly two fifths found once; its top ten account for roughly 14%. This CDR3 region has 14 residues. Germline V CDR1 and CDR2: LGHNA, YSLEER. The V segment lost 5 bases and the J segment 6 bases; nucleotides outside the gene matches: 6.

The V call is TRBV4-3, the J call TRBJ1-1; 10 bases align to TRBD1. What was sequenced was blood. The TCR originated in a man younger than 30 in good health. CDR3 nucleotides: TGCGCCAGCAGCTCTCGGGACAGGGGACCTGAAGCTTTCTTT. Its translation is CASSSRDRGPEAFF.